The 19 T cell receptor beta chains below come from one sample, sequenced in a study of blood T cell repertoires in COVID-19. The data were produced by immunoSEQ multiplex PCR, yet TCRdb's version contains in-frame clones alone and is incomplete. The sample lists approximately 46,000 clones; approximately 80% were seen once. The source material was peripheral blood. Every receptor here comes from an older woman with acute or convalescent COVID-19.

The chain is built from TRBV6-5 and TRBJ1-4; 7 nucleotides agree with TRBD1. V trimming: 7 bases; J trimming: 6 bases; junction bases outside the gene matches: 8. CDR1 is MNHEY, CDR2 SVGAGI, per germline. This CDR3 is 14 amino acids long. The DNA for the CDR3 is TGTGCCAGCACCCCAGGGGGATTAGATGAAAAACTGTTTTTT. It is translated as CASTPGGLDEKLFF.

This clone has just one count. The chain combines TRBV3-1 (or the pseudogene TRBV3-2) with TRBJ2-5, with a weak D call TRBD2 (5 bases). The germline gives CDR1 LGHDT, CDR2 YNNKEL (reference sequence). This CDR3 has 13 residues. V gave up 4 bases and J gave up 4 bases, with 10 bases separating them. The CDR3 sequence: CASSLSGLETQYF. The CDR3, as DNA: TGTGCCAGCAGCCTCTCGGGGTTAGAGACCCAGTACTTC.

The rearrangement links TRBV28 to TRBJ1-6; D might be TRBD1 (5 bases). CDR1 and CDR2 from the germline V gene are MDHEN and SYDVKM. This CDR3 comprises 16 residues. V dropped 4 bases and J dropped 0 bases, with 10 bases sitting between them. The CDR3 sequence is CASSSQGFSYNSPLHF. In DNA, the CDR3 is TGTGCCAGCAGTTCCCAGGGCTTCTCCTATAATTCACCCCTCCACTTT.

The chain joins TRBV7-2 to TRBJ1-1, with D perhaps TRBD1 (5 bases). V lost 5 bases and J 2 bases, leaving 12 bases between the germline ends. The germline CDR1 and CDR2 sequences are SGHTA and FQGNSA. CDR3 length: 14 residues. The CDR3, as DNA: TGTGCCAGCAGCGTCGCGGGACGAAACACTGAAGCTTTCTTT. It encodes CASSVAGRNTEAFF.

This clone has more than one count but fewer than ten. V is TRBV7-6 and J is TRBJ1-3; TRBD1 might be the D (5 bases). V lost 5 bases and J lost 0, with 11 bases in between. The CDR3 length is 15 residues. Germline values: CDR1 SGHVS, CDR2 FNYEAQ. The CDR3 loop reads CASSGEGLSGNTIYF. Here the CDR3 DNA reads TGTGCCAGCAGCGGGGAGGGACTCTCTGGAAACACCATATATTTT. The whole variable domain, filled in from reference TRBV7-6 and TRBJ1-3, reads GAGVSQSPRYKVTKRGQDVALRCDPISGHVSLYWYRQALGQGPEFLTYFNYEAQQDKSGLPNDRFSAERPEGSISTLTIQRTEQRDSAMYRCASSGEGLSGNTIYFGEGSWLTVV.

This chain joins TRBV3-1 (or the pseudogene TRBV3-2) and TRBJ2-1; perhaps TRBD1 as D (6 bases). Deletions cut 4 bases from V and 3 bases from J, with 13 bases between. Looked up from germline, CDR1 is LGHDT and CDR2 is YNNKEL (reference sequence). The CDR3 length is 15 residues. CDR3 nucleotide sequence: TGTGCCAGCAGCCCGAGACAGGTAAACTACAATGAGCAGTTCTTC. This sequence encodes CASSPRQVNYNEQFF.

V and J are TRBV6-8 and TRBJ1-2, with D possibly TRBD1 on 6 matching bases. Germline V gene sequence: CDR1 MNHGY, CDR2 SAAAGT. V was shortened by 2 bases and J by 8 bases, with 18 bases between the two germline ends. The CDR3 covers 15 residues. The CDR3 reads CASSYTDRGAYGYTF. CDR3 coding DNA: TGTGCCAGCAGTTACACTGACCGGGGGGCGTACGGCTACACCTTC.

The rearrangement uses TRBV5-1 and TRBJ1-2, with 12 bases aligning to TRBD1. In germline, CDR1 is SGHRS, CDR2 YFSETQ. CDR3 size: 14 residues. Trimming at V came to 6 bases and at J to 4 bases, leaving 4 bases not matched to a gene. The CDR3 loop reads CASKGQGAFYGYTF. In nucleotides, the CDR3 is TGCGCCAGCAAGGGACAGGGGGCATTCTATGGCTACACCTTC. The full variable domain, rest sourced from reference TRBV5-1 and TRBJ1-2, is KAGVTQTPRYLIKTRGQQVTLSCSPISGHRSVSWYQQTPGQGLQFLFEYFSETQRNKGNFPGRFSGRQFSNSRSEMNVSTLELGDSALYLCASKGQGAFYGYTFGSGTRLTVV.

CDR3: CASRHTGGSNQPQHF. CDR3 DNA sequence: TGTGCAAGTCGTCATACAGGGGGCAGCAATCAGCCCCAGCATTTT. This chain uses TRBV12-2 with TRBJ1-5; the table calls TRBD1, which could not be checked here. TRBV12-2 is flagged as a pseudogene. CDR3 length: 15 residues.

This chain joins TRBV18 and TRBJ1-3; possible D gene TRBD1, 5 bases. The germline V and J ends were trimmed by 0 bases and 0 bases, with 9 bases remaining between them. The CDR3 consists of 16 residues. In germline, CDR1 is KGHSH, CDR2 LQKENI. CDR3 nucleotide sequence: TGTGCCAGCTCACCACCGGCGGGGACCTCTGGAAACACCATATATTTT. This encodes CASSPPAGTSGNTIYF.

The chain employs TRBV19 and TRBJ1-1, with unresolved D. Trimming shortened V by 4 bases and J by 0 bases, and 15 bases separated the two germline ends. The germline CDR1 and CDR2 sequences are LNHDA and SQIVND (reference sequence). This CDR3 spans 16 amino acids. This chain's CDR3 is CASSTLGRAMNTEAFF. The CDR3, as DNA: TGTGCCAGTAGTACTTTGGGGAGGGCAATGAACACTGAAGCTTTCTTT.

The count of this clone is one. The J gene is TRBJ2-1, the V gene TRBV7-3; 7 bases are shared with TRBD2. Looked up from germline, CDR1 is SGHTA and CDR2 is FQGTGA. Unmatched junction bases numbered 9, after V lost 8 bases and J lost 5 bases. This CDR3 is built from 14 residues. The CDR3 bases are TGTGCCAGCTCCCGGGGAGGGTTCAACAATGAGCAGTTCTTC. Amino acids: CASSRGGFNNEQFF. The variable domain in full, with the rest retrieved from reference TRBV7-3 and TRBJ2-1, is GAGVSQTPSNKVTEKGKYVELRCDPISGHTALYWYRQSLGQGPEFLIYFQGTGAADDSGLPNDRFFAVRPEGSVSTLKIQRTERGDSAVYLCASSRGGFNNEQFFGPGTRLTVL.

This clone was seen a handful of times. The genes are TRBV10-3 and TRBJ2-7, with a weak D call TRBD1 (5 bases). Trimming pared 6 bases from V and 1 base from J, leaving 16 bases between. The germline CDR1 and CDR2 sequences are ENHRY and SYGVKD. The CDR3 sequence is 15 residues long. This CDR3 is CAIRPRQGASYEQYF. CDR3 DNA sequence: TGTGCCATCAGGCCCCGGCAGGGCGCGTCCTACGAGCAGTACTTC.

The chain couples TRBV2 to TRBJ1-1; 7 nucleotides match TRBD1. From germline, CDR1 is SNHLY and CDR2 FYNNEI. Trimming at V came to 5 bases and at J to 1 base, leaving 4 bases not matched to a gene. The length of the CDR3 is 14 residues. CDR3 nucleotide sequence: TGTGCCAGCAGTTACAGGGGCGAGAACACTGAAGCTTTCTTT. Amino acid sequence: CASSYRGENTEAFF.

The chain has TRBV2 and TRBJ1-5; a possible D gene is TRBD1 (6 bases). The CDR3 extends over 13 amino acids. The germline V and J ends were trimmed by 5 bases and 5 bases, with 10 bases remaining between them. From germline, CDR1 is SNHLY and CDR2 FYNNEI. This CDR3 reads CASSLQGYQPQHF. The CDR3, as DNA: TGTGCCAGCAGTCTCCAGGGGTATCAGCCCCAGCATTTT.

By sample fraction, this clone is medium-sized. The chain carries TRBV6-2 or TRBV6-3 and TRBJ2-7; possible D gene TRBD2, 6 bases. Per germline, CDR1 MNHEY and CDR2 SVGEGT. The length of the CDR3 is 14 residues. Deletions cut 4 bases from V and 2 bases from J, with 12 bases between. CDR3 sequence (DNA): TGTGCCAGCAGTTCAACCGGGAGAACCTACGAGCAGTACTTC. It is translated as CASSSTGRTYEQYF.

This chain uses TRBV4-1 with TRBJ2-1; 12 nucleotides agree with TRBD2. V dropped 3 bases and J dropped 6; count of bases not matched to a gene: 9. Germline loops: CDR1 MGHRA, CDR2 YSYEKL. CDR3 size: 17 residues. The CDR3 here is CASSHASGRGARNEQFF. CDR3 bases: TGCGCCAGCAGCCACGCTAGCGGGAGGGGGGCTCGCAATGAGCAGTTCTTC.

This clone was seen only a few times. The chain combines TRBV15 with TRBJ2-7; the match to TRBD1 covers 7 bases. The V gene end was trimmed by 6 bases and the J gene end by 4 bases; junction bases not matched to a gene: 9. Germline assignment: CDR1 LNHNV and CDR2 YYDKDF (reference sequence). The CDR3 consists of 14 residues. CDR3 DNA: TGTGCCACCAGTCTTAGACAGGGTGGTTACGAGCAGTACTTC. Amino acid sequence: CATSLRQGGYEQYF. The whole variable domain, remainder taken from reference TRBV15 and TRBJ2-7, is DAMVIQNPRYQVTQFGKPVTLSCSQTLNHNVMYWYQQKSSQAPKLLFHYYDKDFNNEADTPDNFQSRRPNTSFCFLDIRSPGLGDTAMYLCATSLRQGGYEQYFGPGTRLTVT.

The chain combines TRBV24-1 with TRBJ1-5; D is uncertain. The CDR3 is made up of 13 amino acids. Germline CDR1 KGHDR, CDR2 SFDVKD. The V end lost 2 bases, the J end lost 7 bases, and 8 bases lay between the germline ends. CDR3 in amino acids: CATSDWRGQPQHF. DNA for the CDR3: TGTGCCACCAGTGATTGGCGAGGGCAGCCCCAGCATTTT.